A selection of T cell receptor beta chains follows, all from one sample in a study of TIL therapy for anti-PD-1-resistant metastatic lung cancer. Only in-frame clones appear in the TCRdb table, and some are missing; sequencing was by immunoSEQ multiplex PCR. Altogether fewer than 15,000 clones are present, less than 75% being singletons, with the ten largest covering roughly 9%. The sample here was tumor tissue, taken at baseline. The receptor set was obtained from a woman aged 30 to 85 with non-small cell lung cancer. Both conserved end residues are part of each CDR3. The D gene is left open where the match is weak. Part of the rows lack a size; the others show once, few, many or a class for expanded clones.

abundance: -
d_gene: -
j_gene: TRBJ1-2
v_gene: TRBV28
CDR3nt: TGTGCCAGCAGTTTATCGGGCAGGGCGCTTTGGTATGGCTACACCTTC
CDR3aa: CASSLSGRALWYGYTF

abundance: once
d_gene: TRBD1
j_gene: TRBJ1-5
v_gene: TRBV5-5
CDR3nt: TGTGCCAGCAGCTCCGGGACAGCGAATCAGCCCCAGCATTTT
CDR3aa: CASSSGTANQPQHF

abundance: -
d_gene: -
j_gene: TRBJ1-1
v_gene: TRBV6-5
CDR3nt: TGTGCCAGCAGTTTCTTCCCAGGAACTGAAGCTTTCTTT
CDR3aa: CASSFFPGTEAFF

abundance: once
d_gene: TRBD1
j_gene: TRBJ1-1
v_gene: TRBV7-8
CDR3nt: TGTGCCAGCAGCGGGACAGGGTTGGACACTGAAGCTTTCTTT
CDR3aa: CASSGTGLDTEAFF

abundance: -
d_gene: -
j_gene: TRBJ1-2
v_gene: TRBV6-5
CDR3nt: TGTGCCAGCAGTTACGGAAGGGGACGGATCTATGGCTACACCTTC
CDR3aa: CASSYGRGRIYGYTF

abundance: once
d_gene: -
j_gene: TRBJ2-1
v_gene: TRBV20-1
CDR3nt: TGCAGTAGCAAGTACAATGAGCAGTTCTTC
CDR3aa: CSSKYNEQFF

abundance: once
d_gene: -
j_gene: TRBJ1-2
v_gene: TRBV28
CDR3nt: TGTGCCAGCACCCGCCCCGGGCCAGAGGGAGGCTACACCTTC
CDR3aa: CASTRPGPEGGYTF

abundance: few
d_gene: TRBD1
j_gene: TRBJ2-7
v_gene: TRBV9
CDR3nt: TGTGCCAGCAGCGTCCTTCCGGGACAGGGGACCTACGAGCAGTACTTC
CDR3aa: CASSVLPGQGTYEQYF

abundance: once
d_gene: -
j_gene: TRBJ2-1
v_gene: TRBV21-1
CDR3nt: TGTGCCAGCCCTCTCCTAGCGGGGTACAATGAGCAGTTCTTC
CDR3aa: CASPLLAGYNEQFF

abundance: -
d_gene: -
j_gene: TRBJ1-5
v_gene: TRBV6-6
CDR3nt: TGTGCCAGCAGTTACTCAGGGGAGGCTCAGCCCCAGCATTTT
CDR3aa: CASSYSGEAQPQHF

abundance: few
d_gene: -
j_gene: TRBJ2-7
v_gene: TRBV21-1
CDR3nt: TGTGCCAGCAGCAAAGGGGCGCTTACGGGGCAGTACTTC
CDR3aa: CASSKGALTGQYF

abundance: few
d_gene: -
j_gene: TRBJ2-1
v_gene: TRBV5-1
CDR3nt: TGCGCCAGCAGCTTCCTTCAGGGAAGGGTCAATGAGCAGTTCTTC
CDR3aa: CASSFLQGRVNEQFF

abundance: few
d_gene: -
j_gene: TRBJ1-3
v_gene: TRBV5-4
CDR3nt: TGTGCCAGCAGCCTTATCAGGGGAGGCTCGCTCTCTGGAAACACCATATATTTT
CDR3aa: CASSLIRGGSLSGNTIYF

abundance: once
d_gene: -
j_gene: TRBJ1-2
v_gene: TRBV5-1
CDR3nt: TGCGCCAGCAGCTTGGGTGGCGAAAACTATGGCTACACCTTC
CDR3aa: CASSLGGENYGYTF

abundance: -
d_gene: -
j_gene: TRBJ1-3
v_gene: TRBV11-2
CDR3nt: TGTGCCAGCAGCTTAGGGCAAACGCTCGGAAACACCATATATTTT
CDR3aa: CASSLGQTLGNTIYF

abundance: -
d_gene: -
j_gene: TRBJ2-7
v_gene: TRBV6-5
CDR3nt: TGTGCCAATTTTTACGAGCAGTACTTC
CDR3aa: CANFYEQYF